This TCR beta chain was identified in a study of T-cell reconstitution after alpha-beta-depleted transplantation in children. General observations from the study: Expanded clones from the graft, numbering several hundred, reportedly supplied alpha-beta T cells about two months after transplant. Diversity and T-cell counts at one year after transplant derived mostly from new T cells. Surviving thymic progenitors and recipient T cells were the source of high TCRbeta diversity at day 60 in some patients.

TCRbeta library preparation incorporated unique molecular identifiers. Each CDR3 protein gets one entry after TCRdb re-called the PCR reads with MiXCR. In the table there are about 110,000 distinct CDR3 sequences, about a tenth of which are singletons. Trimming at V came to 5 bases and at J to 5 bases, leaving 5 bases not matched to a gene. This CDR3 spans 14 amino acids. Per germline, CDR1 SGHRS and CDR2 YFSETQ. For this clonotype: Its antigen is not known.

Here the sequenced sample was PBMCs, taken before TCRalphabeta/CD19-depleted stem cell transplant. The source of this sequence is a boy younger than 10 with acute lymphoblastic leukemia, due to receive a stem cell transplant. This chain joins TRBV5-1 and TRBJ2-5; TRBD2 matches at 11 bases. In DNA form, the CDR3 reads TGCGCCAGCAGGATACTAGCGGGAGACGAGACCCAGTACTTC. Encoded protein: CASRILAGDETQYF. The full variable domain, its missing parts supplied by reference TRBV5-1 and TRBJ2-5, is KAGVTQTPRYLIKTRGQQVTLSCSPISGHRSVSWYQQTPGQGLQFLFEYFSETQRNKGNFPGRFSGRQFSNSRSEMNVSTLELGDSALYLCASRILAGDETQYFGPGTRLLVL.